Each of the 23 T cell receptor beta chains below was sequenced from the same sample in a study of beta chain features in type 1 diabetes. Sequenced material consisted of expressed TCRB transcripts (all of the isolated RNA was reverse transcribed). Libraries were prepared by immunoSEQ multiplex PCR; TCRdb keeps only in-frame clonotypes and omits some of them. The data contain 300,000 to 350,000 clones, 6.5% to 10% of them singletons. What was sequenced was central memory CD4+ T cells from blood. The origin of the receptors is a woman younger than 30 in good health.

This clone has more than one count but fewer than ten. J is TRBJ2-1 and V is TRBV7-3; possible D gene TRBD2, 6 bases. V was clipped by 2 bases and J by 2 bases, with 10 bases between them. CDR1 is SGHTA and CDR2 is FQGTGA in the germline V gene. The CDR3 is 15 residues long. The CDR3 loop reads CASSLLGLPYNEQFF. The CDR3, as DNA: TGTGCCAGCAGCTTATTGGGACTGCCCTACAATGAGCAGTTCTTC.

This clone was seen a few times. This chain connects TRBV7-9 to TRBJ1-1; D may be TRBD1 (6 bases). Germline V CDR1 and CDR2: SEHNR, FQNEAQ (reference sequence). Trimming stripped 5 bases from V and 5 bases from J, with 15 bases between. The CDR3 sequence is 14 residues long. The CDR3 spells CASSPNQQGTEAFF. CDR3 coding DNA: TGTGCCAGCAGCCCCAATCAACAGGGAACTGAAGCTTTCTTT.

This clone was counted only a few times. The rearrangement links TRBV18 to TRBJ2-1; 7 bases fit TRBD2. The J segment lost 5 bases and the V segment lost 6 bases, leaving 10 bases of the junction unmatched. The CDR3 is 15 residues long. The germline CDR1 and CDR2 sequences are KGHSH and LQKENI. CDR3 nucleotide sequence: TGTGCCAGCTCCCCGCGGGGGAGTTACCACAATGAGCAGTTCTTC. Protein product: CASSPRGSYHNEQFF.

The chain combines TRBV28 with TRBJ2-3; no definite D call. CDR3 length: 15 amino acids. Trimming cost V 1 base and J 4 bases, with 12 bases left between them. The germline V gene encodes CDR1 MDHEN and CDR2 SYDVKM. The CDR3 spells CASSLSPRGADTQYF. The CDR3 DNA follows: TGTGCCAGCAGTTTATCCCCCCGCGGCGCAGATACGCAGTATTTT.

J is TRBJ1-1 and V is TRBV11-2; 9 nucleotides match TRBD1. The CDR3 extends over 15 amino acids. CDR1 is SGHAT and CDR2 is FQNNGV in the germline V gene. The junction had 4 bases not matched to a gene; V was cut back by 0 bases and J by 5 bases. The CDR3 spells CASSLESGQGTEAFF. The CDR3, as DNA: TGTGCCAGCAGCTTAGAATCTGGACAGGGGACTGAAGCTTTCTTT.

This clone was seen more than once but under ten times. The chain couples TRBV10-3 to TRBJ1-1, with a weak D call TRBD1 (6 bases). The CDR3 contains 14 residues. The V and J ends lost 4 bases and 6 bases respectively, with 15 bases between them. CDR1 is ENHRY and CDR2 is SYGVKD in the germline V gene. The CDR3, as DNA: TGTGCCATCAGTGGACGGGGGGCGCGGTCTGAAGCTTTCTTT. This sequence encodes CAISGRGARSEAFF.

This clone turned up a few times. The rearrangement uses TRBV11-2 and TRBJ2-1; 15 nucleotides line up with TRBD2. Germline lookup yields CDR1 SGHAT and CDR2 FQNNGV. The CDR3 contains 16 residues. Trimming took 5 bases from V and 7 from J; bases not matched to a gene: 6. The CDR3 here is CASSAGTSGRLNEQFF. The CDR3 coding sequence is TGTGCCAGCAGCGCAGGGACTAGCGGGAGGTTGAATGAGCAGTTCTTC. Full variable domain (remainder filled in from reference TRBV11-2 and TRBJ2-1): EAGVAQSPRYKIIEKRQSVAFWCNPISGHATLYWYQQILGQGPKLLIQFQNNGVVDDSQLPKDRFSAERLKGVDSTLKIQPAKLEDSAVYLCASSAGTSGRLNEQFFGPGTRLTVL.

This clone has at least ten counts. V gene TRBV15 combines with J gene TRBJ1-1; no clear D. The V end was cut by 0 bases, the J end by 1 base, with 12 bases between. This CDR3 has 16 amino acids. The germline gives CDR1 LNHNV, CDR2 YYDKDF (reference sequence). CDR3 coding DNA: TGTGCCACCAGCAGAGATCGTAGTATCGGGAACACTGAAGCTTTCTTT. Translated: CATSRDRSIGNTEAFF.

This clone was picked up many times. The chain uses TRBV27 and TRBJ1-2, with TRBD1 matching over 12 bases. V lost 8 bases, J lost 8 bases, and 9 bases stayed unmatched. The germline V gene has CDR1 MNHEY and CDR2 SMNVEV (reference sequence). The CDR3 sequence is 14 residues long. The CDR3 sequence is CASSPGTGGIGYTF. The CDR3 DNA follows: TGTGCCAGCTCACCCGGGACAGGGGGCATCGGCTACACCTTC.

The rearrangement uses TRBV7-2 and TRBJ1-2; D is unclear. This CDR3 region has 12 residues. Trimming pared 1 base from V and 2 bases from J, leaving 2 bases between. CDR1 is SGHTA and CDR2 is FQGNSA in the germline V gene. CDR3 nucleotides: TGTGCCAGCAGCTTAGAGAACTATGGCTACACCTTC. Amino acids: CASSLENYGYTF.

The CDR3 here is CASSYSGRARTGELFF. The CDR3 DNA follows: TGTGCCAGCAGTTATAGCGGGAGGGCCCGCACCGGGGAGCTGTTTTTT. This rearrangement joins TRBV7-2 to TRBJ2-2; TRBD2 matches at 11 bases. The length of the CDR3 is 16 residues. In germline, CDR1 is SGHTA, CDR2 FQGNSA. V dropped 6 bases and J dropped 4; count of bases not matched to a gene: 7.

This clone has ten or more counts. CDR3 sequence (DNA): TGTGCCAGTAGTGCCCTACGCTTAAACAATGAGCAGTTCTTC. It translates to CASSALRLNNEQFF. This chain joins TRBV19 and TRBJ2-1; D unclear. The CDR3 extends over 14 amino acids. The germline V and J ends were trimmed by 5 bases and 5 bases, with 13 bases remaining between them. Germline V gene lookup returns CDR1 LNHDA and CDR2 SQIVND (reference sequence).

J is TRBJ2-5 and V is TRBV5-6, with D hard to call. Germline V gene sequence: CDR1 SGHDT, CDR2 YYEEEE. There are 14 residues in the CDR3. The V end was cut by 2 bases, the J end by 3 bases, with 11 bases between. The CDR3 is CASSFLGGEETQYF. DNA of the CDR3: TGTGCCAGCAGCTTTTTAGGTGGGGAAGAGACCCAGTACTTC.

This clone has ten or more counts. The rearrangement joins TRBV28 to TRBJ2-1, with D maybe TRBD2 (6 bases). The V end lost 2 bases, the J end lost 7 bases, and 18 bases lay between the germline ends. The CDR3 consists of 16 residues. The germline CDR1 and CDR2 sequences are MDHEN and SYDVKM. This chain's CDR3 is CASSLTGDGRTNEQFF. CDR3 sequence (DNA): TGTGCCAGCAGTTTAACGGGCGACGGGAGAACTAATGAGCAGTTCTTC.

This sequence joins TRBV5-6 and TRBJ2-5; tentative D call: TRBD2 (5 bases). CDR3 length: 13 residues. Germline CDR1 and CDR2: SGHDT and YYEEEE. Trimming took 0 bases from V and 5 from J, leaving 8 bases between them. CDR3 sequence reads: CASSLAASETQYF. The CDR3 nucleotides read TGTGCCAGCAGCTTGGCGGCTAGCGAGACCCAGTACTTC.

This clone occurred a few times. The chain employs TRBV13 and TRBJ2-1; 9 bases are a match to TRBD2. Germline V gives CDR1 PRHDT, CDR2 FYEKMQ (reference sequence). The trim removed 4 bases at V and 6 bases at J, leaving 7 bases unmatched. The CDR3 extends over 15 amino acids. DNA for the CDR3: TGTGCCAGCAGCTCGTCCGGGACTAGCCCCAATGAGCAGTTCTTC. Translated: CASSSSGTSPNEQFF.

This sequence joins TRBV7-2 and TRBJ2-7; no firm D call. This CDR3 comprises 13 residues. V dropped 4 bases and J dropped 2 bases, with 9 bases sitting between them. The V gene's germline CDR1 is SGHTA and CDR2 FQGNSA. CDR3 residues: CASSSRAAYEQYF. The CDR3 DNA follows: TGTGCCAGCAGCTCACGGGCTGCCTACGAGCAGTACTTC.

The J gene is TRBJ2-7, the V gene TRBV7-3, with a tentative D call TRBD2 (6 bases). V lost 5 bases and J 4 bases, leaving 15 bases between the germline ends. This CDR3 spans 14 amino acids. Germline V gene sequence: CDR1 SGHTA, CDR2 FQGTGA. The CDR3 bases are TGTGCCAGCAGCCGACGGGACTCGGTGTACGAGCAGTACTTC. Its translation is CASSRRDSVYEQYF.

This CDR3 is CATSRDPLGGRWGLRNTEAFF. CDR3 DNA: TGTGCCACCAGCAGAGATCCATTGGGCGGCCGATGGGGACTCCGGAACACTGAAGCTTTCTTT. V gene TRBV15 combines with J gene TRBJ1-1; possibly TRBD1 for D (5 bases). The CDR3 has 21 residues. The ends were cut back, 0 bases at V and 1 base at J, with 27 bases in the middle. Germline V gene sequence: CDR1 LNHNV, CDR2 YYDKDF (reference sequence).

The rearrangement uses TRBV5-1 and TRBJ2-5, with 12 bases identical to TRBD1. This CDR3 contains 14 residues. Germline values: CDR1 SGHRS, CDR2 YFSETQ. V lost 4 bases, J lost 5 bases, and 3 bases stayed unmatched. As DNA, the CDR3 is TGCGCCAGCAGCGTGGGACAGGGGGCGGAGACCCAGTACTTC. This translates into CASSVGQGAETQYF.

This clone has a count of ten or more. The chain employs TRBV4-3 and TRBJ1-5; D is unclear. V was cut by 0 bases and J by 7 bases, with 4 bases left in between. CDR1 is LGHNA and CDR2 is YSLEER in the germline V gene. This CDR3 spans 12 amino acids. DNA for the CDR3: TGCGCCAGCAGCCAAGAAAAGCAGCCCCAGCATTTT. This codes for CASSQEKQPQHF.

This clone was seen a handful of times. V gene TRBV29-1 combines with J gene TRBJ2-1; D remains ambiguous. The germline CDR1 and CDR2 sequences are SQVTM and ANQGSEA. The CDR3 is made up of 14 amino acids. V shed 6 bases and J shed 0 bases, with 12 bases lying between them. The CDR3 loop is CSVAASSSYNEQFF. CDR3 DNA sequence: TGCAGCGTGGCTGCCTCTAGCTCCTACAATGAGCAGTTCTTC.

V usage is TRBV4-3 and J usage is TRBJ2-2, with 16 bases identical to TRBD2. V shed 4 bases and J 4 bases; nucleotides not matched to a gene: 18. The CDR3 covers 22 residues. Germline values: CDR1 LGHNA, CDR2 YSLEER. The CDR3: CASSPQEGMGTSGRGRTGELFF. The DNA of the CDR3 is TGCGCCAGCAGCCCCCAGGAGGGGATGGGGACTAGCGGGAGGGGGCGCACCGGGGAGCTGTTTTTT.